One sample yielded the 21 T cell receptor beta chains listed below, sequenced in a study of cytomegalovirus exposure and HLA in healthy donors. With 60 Vbeta and 13 Jbeta primers, the PCR was carried out. Sequencing was performed with immunoSEQ multiplex PCR; in TCRdb, only in-frame clones are kept and a portion is missing. The sample lists 110,000 or so clones; over 65% were seen once. The sequenced sample was PBMCs. Receptor source: a man in his forties or fifties in good health and CMV-seropositive.

The rearrangement joins TRBV5-6 to TRBJ2-1, with 8 bases that match TRBD2. Germline loops: CDR1 SGHDT, CDR2 YYEEEE. The CDR3 totals 13 residues. The V and J ends lost 4 bases and 6 bases, in that order; junction bases with no gene match: 3. The DNA for the CDR3 is TGTGCCAGCAGCAGGGGGACTAGCAATGAGCAGTTCTTC. Translation gives CASSRGTSNEQFF.

V gene TRBV29-1 combines with J gene TRBJ1-2; 9 bases match TRBD1. There are 13 residues in the CDR3. Germline CDR1 SQVTM, CDR2 ANQGSEA. V was pared by 7 bases and J by 8 bases, with 11 bases of the junction left unmatched. CDR3 DNA sequence: TGCAGCGCCTCAACAGGGGGCGCGGAGGGCTACACCTTC. Amino acids: CSASTGGAEGYTF.

The rearrangement joins TRBV2 to TRBJ1-2, with 11 bases identical to TRBD1. Germline-derived CDR1 and CDR2 are SNHLY and FYNNEI. The V and J ends lost 6 bases and 3 bases, in that order; junction bases with no gene match: 6. There are 15 residues in the CDR3. In DNA, the CDR3 is TGTGCCAGCAGGAGGGGGACAGGGGGTGACTATGGCTACACCTTC. This gives the protein CASRRGTGGDYGYTF.

The chain is built from TRBV29-1 and TRBJ1-4; 10 nucleotides line up with TRBD1. The ends lost 1 base at V and 8 bases at J; junction bases unmatched: 7. Germline loops: CDR1 SQVTM, CDR2 ANQGSEA. The CDR3 runs to 15 residues. As DNA, the CDR3 is TGCAGCGTTGAAGCAACTGGACAGGGGGGCGAAAAACTGTTTTTT. Its protein is CSVEATGQGGEKLFF.

This chain joins TRBV18 and TRBJ1-1, with D unresolved. CDR3 length: 13 amino acids. V was shortened by 0 bases and J by 2 bases, with 4 bases between the two germline ends. From germline, CDR1 is KGHSH and CDR2 LQKENI. DNA for the CDR3: TGTGCCAGCTCACCACCACAAAACACTGAAGCTTTCTTT. Translating gives CASSPPQNTEAFF.

V gene TRBV6-6 combines with J gene TRBJ2-4, with TRBD2 as a possible D gene (5 bases). This CDR3 region has 14 residues. Trimming took off 7 bases at V and 4 bases at J, with 14 bases between the two ends. The V gene's germline CDR1 is MNHNY and CDR2 SVGAGI (reference sequence). The CDR3 reads CASKGRGWKNIQYF. The CDR3 nucleotides are TGTGCCAGCAAGGGTCGCGGGTGGAAAAACATTCAGTACTTC.

This chain links TRBV18 with TRBJ2-7, with 12 bases fitting TRBD2. The CDR3 spans 14 residues. The ends lost 4 bases at V and 3 bases at J; junction bases unmatched: 1. Germline V CDR1 and CDR2: KGHSH, LQKENI. In nucleotides, the CDR3 is TGTGCCAGCTCACTACTAGCGGGGGGCTACGAGCAGTACTTC. Encoded protein: CASSLLAGGYEQYF.

The chain recombines TRBV27 with TRBJ2-1, with D perhaps matching TRBD1 (5 bases). With 5 bases removed from V and 5 bases from J, the gap between germline ends came to 10 bases. Germline CDR1 is MNHEY and CDR2 is SMNVEV (reference sequence). This CDR3 region has 13 residues. Here the CDR3 DNA reads TGTGCCAGCAGTCCCCGACAGAACAATGAGCAGTTCTTC. It codes for CASSPRQNNEQFF.

The rearrangement uses TRBV7-2 and TRBJ1-2, with TRBD1 matching over 8 bases. The trim removed 5 bases at V and 8 bases at J, leaving 7 bases unmatched. Per the germline V gene, CDR1 is SGHTA and CDR2 is FQGNSA. The CDR3 loop spans 13 amino acids. CDR3 bases: TGTGCCAGCAGCCCGGAGACAGGGGTCGGCTACACCTTC. Its protein product is CASSPETGVGYTF.

V usage is TRBV7-9 and J usage is TRBJ1-2, with TRBD1 identical over 9 bases. V lost 5 bases, J lost 3 bases, and 7 bases stayed unmatched. The CDR3 is 15 amino acids. Germline assignment: CDR1 SEHNR and CDR2 FQNEAQ (reference sequence). This CDR3 is CASSVQGAIDYGYTF. The CDR3 region has the DNA TGTGCCAGCAGCGTACAGGGGGCTATCGACTATGGCTACACCTTC.

The chain has TRBV5-4 and TRBJ2-7; 7 nucleotides line up with TRBD2. This CDR3 region has 14 residues. CDR1 and CDR2 from the germline V gene are SGHNT and YYREEE (reference sequence). V was clipped by 3 bases and J by 3 bases; unmatched bases: 6. CDR3 sequence reads: CASSSGTTIYEQYF. As DNA, the CDR3 is TGTGCCAGCAGCTCCGGGACTACGATCTACGAGCAGTACTTC.

This chain links TRBV9 with TRBJ2-2; 9 bases match TRBD2. This CDR3 contains 18 residues. Germline trimming cut 1 base from V and 0 bases from J; bases unmatched to any gene: 7. Germline V gene sequence: CDR1 SGDLS, CDR2 YYNGEE. The CDR3 DNA reads TGTGCCAGCAGCGTAACGCTAGCGGGGCCCTCGAACACCGGGGAGCTGTTTTTT. Amino acids: CASSVTLAGPSNTGELFF.

About this clone itself: One junction end does not reproduce the germline sequence, and a read error may be involved. The chain has TRBV28 and TRBJ2-6; TRBD1 might be the D (5 bases). Germline CDR1 is MDHEN and CDR2 is SYDVKM. This CDR3 has 16 amino acids. In nucleotides, the CDR3 is TGTGCCAGCAGCAACCGGGCCAACTCTGGGGCCAACGGCCTGACTTTC. Translating it yields CASSNRANSGANGLTF.

The chain combines TRBV7-8 with TRBJ1-5; 7 nucleotides match TRBD1. Germline V gives CDR1 SGHVS, CDR2 FQNEAQ. There are 18 residues in the CDR3. V lost 5 bases, J lost 0 bases, and 13 bases stayed unmatched. CDR3 region: CASSPRLTGTYSNQPQHF. In nucleotides, the CDR3 is TGTGCCAGCAGCCCTCGCCTGACAGGGACATATAGCAATCAGCCCCAGCATTTT.

V is TRBV5-8 and J is TRBJ2-4; 9 bases are a match to TRBD2. CDR3 size: 16 residues. Germline V lookup: CDR1 SGHTS, CDR2 YDEGEE. V shed 4 bases and J 4 bases; nucleotides not matched to a gene: 9. The CDR3 reads CASSRIVTSGKNIQYF. CDR3 coding DNA: TGTGCCAGCAGCCGAATCGTTACTAGCGGGAAAAACATTCAGTACTTC.

On this clone itself: Other DNA sequences in the sample encode the same CDR3. The rearrangement links TRBV6-5 to TRBJ2-7; D possibly corresponds to TRBD1 (6 bases). Per germline, CDR1 MNHEY and CDR2 SVGAGI. The length of the CDR3 is 15 residues. V was clipped by 0 bases and J by 2 bases, with 11 bases between them. CDR3 DNA sequence: TGTGCCAGCAGTTACTCGAGGCAGGGGCCCTACGAGCAGTACTTC. Its protein product is CASSYSRQGPYEQYF.

The J gene is TRBJ1-1, the V gene TRBV2; TRBD1 aligns across 9 bases. CDR1 is SNHLY, CDR2 FYNNEI, per germline. Losses at the gene ends were 6 bases for V and 3 bases for J; bases not matched to a gene: 8. The CDR3 is 15 amino acids. This chain's CDR3 is CASSPRRTGDTEAFF. The CDR3 DNA follows: TGTGCCAGCAGCCCCCGGCGGACAGGGGACACTGAAGCTTTCTTT.

V and J are TRBV28 and TRBJ2-7; D gene unclear. Germline CDR1 reads MDHEN; CDR2 reads SYDVKM. This CDR3 has 15 amino acids. With 8 bases removed from V and 1 base from J, the gap between germline ends came to 18 bases. The CDR3: CASEPMRDTSYEQYF. In DNA, the CDR3 is TGTGCCAGCGAACCCATGCGCGACACATCCTACGAGCAGTACTTC.

The V gene is TRBV7-9, the J gene TRBJ2-7; 8 bases agree with TRBD2. The CDR3 sequence is 15 residues long. V lost 8 bases and J lost 1; bases outside the gene matches: 10. Germline V gene data show CDR1 as SEHNR and CDR2 as FQNEAQ (reference sequence). CDR3 region: CASATTGTRSYEQYF. For the CDR3, the DNA is TGTGCCAGCGCCACAACCGGGACTAGATCCTACGAGCAGTACTTC.

The chain joins TRBV7-8 to TRBJ2-7; a weak D match, TRBD1 (5 bases). With 1 base removed from V and 0 bases from J, the gap between germline ends came to 16 bases. Germline values: CDR1 SGHVS, CDR2 FQNEAQ. This CDR3 comprises 17 residues. Here the CDR3 reads CASSLGGGPDSSYEQYF. The DNA of the CDR3 is TGTGCCAGCAGCTTAGGGGGCGGACCCGACAGCTCCTACGAGCAGTACTTC.

This clone has only a few counts. The rearrangement uses TRBV5-4 and TRBJ2-5; 9 positions match TRBD1. The trim removed 5 bases at V and 7 bases at J, leaving 9 bases unmatched. Per germline, CDR1 SGHNT and CDR2 YYREEE (reference sequence). The CDR3 extends over 14 amino acids. CDR3 DNA: TGTGCCAGCAGGGAGGCCGGGACAGGGCCGACCCAGTACTTC. Its protein is CASREAGTGPTQYF.